The rows below give T cell receptor beta chains drawn from one sample of a study of shared clonotypes between healthy human individuals. Method: immunoSEQ multiplex PCR; TCRdb's copy keeps in-frame clones and lacks some. This sample has roughly 450,000 clones; around 79% occur once, and the top ten carry 10% to 15%. The sample consisted of PBMCs. These TCRs come from a woman aged 40 to 49 in good health. Some clones in this sample may be carry-over from other donors' samples. CDR3s include the opening cysteine and the closing phenylalanine or tryptophan. D genes are given only for firm matches. Not every row has a clone size; where given, it reads once, few, many or a size class.

DNA: TGTGCCAGCAGCTTAAGGTCTGCGGGTGAGCAGTTCTTC
CDR3: CASSLRSAGEQFF
size: NA
J: TRBJ2-1
D: NA
V: TRBV11-2

DNA: TGTGCCTGGAGAGGGGTCGGGGTGGCAGGCCCCCTAGATGGCTACACCTTC
CDR3: CAWRGVGVAGPLDGYTF
size: NA
J: TRBJ1-2
D: NA
V: TRBV30

DNA: TGTGCCAGCAGCGTAGGAACTAGCGGGATATACTACGAGCAGTACTTC
CDR3: CASSVGTSGIYYEQYF
size: NA
J: TRBJ2-7
D: TRBD2
V: TRBV9

DNA: TGCGCCAGCAGCTTGGCCGGGCTAACTAGCGGGATCAATGAGCAGTTCTTC
CDR3: CASSLAGLTSGINEQFF
size: NA
J: TRBJ2-1
D: TRBD2
V: TRBV5-1

DNA: TGTGCCAGCAGCTTCAACAGGGGGCGAGAGACCCAGTACTTC
CDR3: CASSFNRGRETQYF
size: NA
J: TRBJ2-5
D: TRBD1
V: TRBV7-9

DNA: TGTGCCAGCAGCTTGGGGGACAGGGATTCGGAAGCTTTCTTT
CDR3: CASSLGDRDSEAFF
size: few
J: TRBJ1-1
D: TRBD1
V: TRBV5-4

DNA: TGTGCCTGGAGTGTACGGGGCAGGGGGCGAAACAATGAGCAGTTCTTC
CDR3: CAWSVRGRGRNNEQFF
size: NA
J: TRBJ2-1
D: TRBD1
V: TRBV30

DNA: TGTGCCAGCAGCTTAGATACTAGCGGGAGTAAGGTTGCTTACGAGCAGTACTTC
CDR3: CASSLDTSGSKVAYEQYF
size: NA
J: TRBJ2-7
D: TRBD2
V: TRBV7-9

DNA: TGTGCCAGCAGCAATGAAAACATTCAGTACTTC
CDR3: CASSNENIQYF
size: NA
J: TRBJ2-4
D: NA
V: TRBV21-1

DNA: TGTGCCTCCGGAGTGAACACTGAAGCTTTCTTT
CDR3: CASGVNTEAFF
size: few
J: TRBJ1-1
D: NA
V: TRBV30

DNA: TGTGTCAGAAGCTGCGGACTTGGGCCCTTCACAGATACGCAGTATTTT
CDR3: CVRSCGLGPFTDTQYF
size: NA
J: TRBJ2-3
D: NA
V: TRBV7-5

DNA: TGTGCCAGCAGCTTCAGACAGGCCACTGAGCAGTTCTTC
CDR3: CASSFRQATEQFF
size: once
J: TRBJ2-1
D: NA
V: TRBV9

DNA: TGTGCCTGGAGTGTTCAGGGATATCAGCCCCAGCATTTT
CDR3: CAWSVQGYQPQHF
size: NA
J: TRBJ1-5
D: NA
V: TRBV30

DNA: TGTGCCAGCACCAAACAGGGAACCAAAAACATTCAGTACTTC
CDR3: CASTKQGTKNIQYF
size: many
J: TRBJ2-4
D: NA
V: TRBV5-5

DNA: TGTGCCAGCAGTTTAATGGGACAGACTGAAAAACTGTTTTTT
CDR3: CASSLMGQTEKLFF
size: NA
J: TRBJ1-4
D: TRBD1
V: TRBV28

DNA: TGTGCCAGCAGCTTAGGCAGGCTTAACAATGAGCAGTTCTTC
CDR3: CASSLGRLNNEQFF
size: NA
J: TRBJ2-1
D: NA
V: TRBV7-8

DNA: TGTGCCAGCAGTGCCACGACAGGTCGCGAGACCCAGTACTTC
CDR3: CASSATTGRETQYF
size: NA
J: TRBJ2-5
D: NA
V: TRBV6-1

DNA: TGTGCCAGCAGCCCCGAGGGGGCCGGGACTAGCGGGTTCGATGAGCAGTTCTTC
CDR3: CASSPEGAGTSGFDEQFF
size: NA
J: TRBJ2-1
D: TRBD2
V: TRBV11-1

DNA: TGTGCCAGCAGTTTACCGGACAGGCGCGAGCAGTACTTC
CDR3: CASSLPDRREQYF
size: NA
J: TRBJ2-7
D: TRBD1
V: TRBV28

DNA: TGTGCCAGCAGTGAACAGGTGAACACTGAAGCTTTCTTT
CDR3: CASSEQVNTEAFF
size: NA
J: TRBJ1-1
D: NA
V: TRBV6-4

DNA: TGTGCCAGCAGCTTGCGGGGTGACTATGGCTACACCTTC
CDR3: CASSLRGDYGYTF
size: NA
J: TRBJ1-2
D: NA
V: TRBV5-4